This T cell receptor beta chain comes out of a study of blood T cell repertoires in COVID-19. Seattle's enrolled individuals joined amid active infection and were then monitored longitudinally. Sequencing used immunoSEQ multiplex PCR; TCRdb keeps in-frame clones, though not all of them. The profile shows approximately 480,000 clones, about 88% of them singletons. Trimming cost V 0 bases and J 0 bases, with 12 bases left between them. This CDR3 spans 16 amino acids. Looked up from germline, CDR1 is MGHRA and CDR2 is YSYEKL. The receptor comes from a man aged 18-30 years with COVID-19, enrolled during active disease. Sequenced input: peripheral blood. J is TRBJ2-7 and V is TRBV4-1; D perhaps matches TRBD1 (5 bases). The DNA of the CDR3 is TGCGCCAGCAGCCAAGATCGACAGAGAAGCTCCTACGAGCAGTACTTC. Protein sequence: CASSQDRQRSSYEQYF.